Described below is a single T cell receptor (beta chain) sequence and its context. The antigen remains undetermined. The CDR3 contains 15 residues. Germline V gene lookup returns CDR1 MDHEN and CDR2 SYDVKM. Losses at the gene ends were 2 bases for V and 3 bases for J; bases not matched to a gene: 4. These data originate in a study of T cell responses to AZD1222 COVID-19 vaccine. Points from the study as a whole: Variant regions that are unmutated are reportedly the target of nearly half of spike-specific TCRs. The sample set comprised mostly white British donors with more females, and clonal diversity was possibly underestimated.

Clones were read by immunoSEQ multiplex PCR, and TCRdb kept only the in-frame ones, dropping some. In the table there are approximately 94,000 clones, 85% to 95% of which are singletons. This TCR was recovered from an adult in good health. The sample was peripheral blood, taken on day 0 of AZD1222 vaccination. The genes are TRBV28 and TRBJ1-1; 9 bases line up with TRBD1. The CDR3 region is CASSLADRGDTEAFF. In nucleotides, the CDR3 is TGTGCCAGCAGTTTAGCTGACAGGGGGGACACTGAAGCTTTCTTT.